These 5 T cell receptor beta chains came from one sample sequenced in a study of T cell responses to AZD1222 COVID-19 vaccine. This table comes from immunoSEQ multiplex PCR, and its TCRdb copy is limited to in-frame clones, with some not included. The data contain about 94,000 clones, approximately 91% of them singletons. The sample consisted of peripheral blood, taken on day 0 of AZD1222 vaccination. These receptors were taken from an adult in good health.

The chain carries TRBV3-1 (or the pseudogene TRBV3-2) and TRBJ1-1; no clear D. Germline assignment: CDR1 LGHDT and CDR2 YNNKEL (reference sequence). This CDR3 spans 14 amino acids. Deletions cut 6 bases from V and 0 bases from J, with 11 bases between. Written as DNA, the CDR3 is TGTGCCAGCAGGGCGAGGTCTCTGAACACTGAAGCTTTCTTT. Protein: CASRARSLNTEAFF.

This chain joins TRBV7-9 and TRBJ1-5; D ambiguous. The CDR3 has 15 residues. V was cut by 5 bases and J by 0 bases, with 11 bases left in between. Germline V lookup: CDR1 SEHNR, CDR2 FQNEAQ (reference sequence). CDR3 bases: TGTGCCAGCAGCCGCGACGGTTATAGCAATCAGCCCCAGCATTTT. Translating it yields CASSRDGYSNQPQHF.

This chain joins TRBV18 and TRBJ2-1; D perhaps matches TRBD1 (5 bases). CDR1 KGHSH and CDR2 LQKENI come from the germline V gene. With 1 base removed from V and 4 bases from J, the gap between germline ends came to 17 bases. This CDR3 has 17 amino acids. The CDR3 here is CASSPLPGSITYNEQFF. The CDR3, as DNA: TGTGCCAGCTCACCACTTCCAGGGTCTATTACATACAATGAGCAGTTCTTC.

This chain uses TRBV5-1 with TRBJ1-1; TRBD1 aligns across 9 bases. The V gene end was trimmed by 3 bases and the J gene end by 3 bases; junction bases not matched to a gene: 12. Germline CDR1 is SGHRS and CDR2 is YFSETQ. CDR3 length: 17 amino acids. The CDR3 spells CASSYRYRGPRYTEAFF. Written as DNA, the CDR3 is TGCGCCAGCAGCTATAGATACAGGGGGCCTCGGTACACTGAAGCTTTCTTT.

This clone was counted a few times. The chain is built from TRBV2 and TRBJ1-5; TRBD1 matches at 8 bases. Germline V gene data show CDR1 as SNHLY and CDR2 as FYNNEI. The CDR3 has 16 amino acids. V was clipped by 6 bases and J by 1 base; unmatched bases: 8. CDR3 protein: CASRGYRGVSNQPQHF. The CDR3, as DNA: TGTGCCAGCAGAGGTTACAGGGGGGTGAGCAATCAGCCCCAGCATTTT.